The clone carrying this TCR beta chain was seen more than once but under ten times. The sample originates from a study of T-cell memory formation after mild COVID-19. One entry per CDR3 protein, called by TCRdb with MiXCR from the 5' RACE reads. The sample has tens of thousands of distinct CDR3 sequences, approximately 15% seen once. The TCR originated in an adult woman who had mild COVID-19 (a few samples of this study predate the infection). Cell type and time point are not known. The specimen was PBMCs or a T cell subset sorted from them (not recorded which).

CDR3 residues: CASSQGPGLPTGELFF. CDR3 DNA: TGCGCCAGCAGCCAAGGGCCGGGACTCCCGACCGGGGAGCTGTTTTTT. The chain combines TRBV4-1 with TRBJ2-2, with D possibly TRBD2 on 6 matching bases. The CDR3 contains 16 residues. With 1 base removed from V and 5 bases from J, the gap between germline ends came to 14 bases. Germline assignment: CDR1 MGHRA and CDR2 YSYEKL.